This TCR beta chain stems from a study of CD8+CD57+ T cells in acquired aplastic anemia. The template for TCR beta VDJ and CDR3 sequence profiling was genomic DNA. A single record per CDR3 protein comes from TCRdb applying MiXCR to the reads. Here the sample spans roughly 180,000 distinct CDR3 sequences, 55% to 70% being singletons. This clonotype was observed a few times. The sequencing sample was made of sorted CD4+, CD8+, or CD8+CD57+ T cells (not recorded which) from PBMCs. This sequence originates from a human donor with severe aplastic anemia or a healthy control (not recorded which).

The CDR3 loop is CASSVEKRVAATTDTQYF. The DNA of the CDR3 is TGTGCCAGCAGCGTAGAGAAACGGGTAGCGGCGACCACAGATACGCAGTATTTT. This chain uses TRBV9 with TRBJ2-3; D might be TRBD2 (6 bases). Per germline, CDR1 SGDLS and CDR2 YYNGEE. Trimming shortened V by 0 bases and J by 2 bases, and 19 bases separated the two germline ends. CDR3 length: 18 amino acids.